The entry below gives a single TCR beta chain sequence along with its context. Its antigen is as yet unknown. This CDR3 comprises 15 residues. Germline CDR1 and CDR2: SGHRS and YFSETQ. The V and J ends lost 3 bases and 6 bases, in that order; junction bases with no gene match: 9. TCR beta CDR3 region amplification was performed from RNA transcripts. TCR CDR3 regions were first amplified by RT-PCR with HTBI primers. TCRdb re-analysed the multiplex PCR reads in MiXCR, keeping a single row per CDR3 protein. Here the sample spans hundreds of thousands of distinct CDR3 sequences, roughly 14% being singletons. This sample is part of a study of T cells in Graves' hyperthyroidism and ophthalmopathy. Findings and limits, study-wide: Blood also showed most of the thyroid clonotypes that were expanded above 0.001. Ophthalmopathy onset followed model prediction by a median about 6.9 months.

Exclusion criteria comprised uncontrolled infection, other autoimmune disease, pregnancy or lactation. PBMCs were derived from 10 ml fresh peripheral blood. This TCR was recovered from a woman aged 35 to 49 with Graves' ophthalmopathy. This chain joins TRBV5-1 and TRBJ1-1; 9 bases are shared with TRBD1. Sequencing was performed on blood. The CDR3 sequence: CASSSQGQGVAEAFF. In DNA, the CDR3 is TGCGCCAGCAGCTCCCAGGGACAGGGAGTCGCTGAAGCTTTCTTT.